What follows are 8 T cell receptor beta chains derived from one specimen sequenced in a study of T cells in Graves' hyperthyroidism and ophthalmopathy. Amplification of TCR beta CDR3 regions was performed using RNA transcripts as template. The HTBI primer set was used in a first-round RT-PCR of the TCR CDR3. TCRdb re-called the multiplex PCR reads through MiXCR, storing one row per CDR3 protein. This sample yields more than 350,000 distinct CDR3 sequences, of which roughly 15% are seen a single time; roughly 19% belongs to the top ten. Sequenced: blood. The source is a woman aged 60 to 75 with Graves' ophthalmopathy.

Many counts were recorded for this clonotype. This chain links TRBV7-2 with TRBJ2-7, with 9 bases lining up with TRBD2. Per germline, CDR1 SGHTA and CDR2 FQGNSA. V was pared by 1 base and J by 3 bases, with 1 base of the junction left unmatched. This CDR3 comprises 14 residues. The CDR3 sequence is CASSLGAGGYEQYF. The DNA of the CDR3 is TGTGCCAGCAGCTTAGGAGCGGGGGGCTACGAGCAGTACTTC. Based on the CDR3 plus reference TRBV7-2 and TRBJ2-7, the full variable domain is GAGVSQSPSNKVTEKGKDVELRCDPISGHTALYWYRQSLGQGLEFLIYFQGNSAPDKSGLPSDRFSAERTGGSVSTLTIQRTQQEDSAVYLCASSLGAGGYEQYFGPGTRLTVT.

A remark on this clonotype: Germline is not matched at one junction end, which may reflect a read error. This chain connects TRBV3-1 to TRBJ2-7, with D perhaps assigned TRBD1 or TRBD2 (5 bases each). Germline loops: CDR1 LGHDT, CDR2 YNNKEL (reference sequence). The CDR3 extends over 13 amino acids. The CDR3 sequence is CANSLLRGSEQYF. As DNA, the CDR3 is TGTGCCAACAGCCTACTCCGGGGCTCCGAGCAGTACTTC.

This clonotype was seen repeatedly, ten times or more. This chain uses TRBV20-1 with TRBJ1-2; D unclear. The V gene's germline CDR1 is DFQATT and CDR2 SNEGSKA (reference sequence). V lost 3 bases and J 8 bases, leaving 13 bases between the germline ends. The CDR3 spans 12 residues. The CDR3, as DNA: TGCAGTGCTAGTGGGCCCTTTGAGGGCTACACCTTC. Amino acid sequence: CSASGPFEGYTF.

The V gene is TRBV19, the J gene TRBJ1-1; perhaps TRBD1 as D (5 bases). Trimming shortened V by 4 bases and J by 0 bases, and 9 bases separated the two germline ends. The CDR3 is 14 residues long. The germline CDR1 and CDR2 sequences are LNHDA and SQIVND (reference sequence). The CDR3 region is CASSTGAMNTEAFF. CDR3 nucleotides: TGTGCCAGTAGTACTGGGGCCATGAACACTGAAGCTTTCTTT.

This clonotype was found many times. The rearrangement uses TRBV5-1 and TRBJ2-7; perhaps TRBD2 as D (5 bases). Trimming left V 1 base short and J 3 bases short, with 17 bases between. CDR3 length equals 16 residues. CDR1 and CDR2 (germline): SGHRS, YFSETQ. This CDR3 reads CASSLRGQTMNYEQYF. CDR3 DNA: TGCGCCAGCAGCTTGCGGGGTCAGACAATGAACTACGAGCAGTACTTC.

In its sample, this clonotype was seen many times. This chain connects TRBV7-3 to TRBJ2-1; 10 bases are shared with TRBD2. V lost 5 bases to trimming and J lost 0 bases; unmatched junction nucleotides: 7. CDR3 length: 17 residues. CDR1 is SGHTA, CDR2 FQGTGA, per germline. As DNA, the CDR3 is TGTGCCAGCAGCCCCCAGCCTAGCGGGAGCTCCTACAATGAGCAGTTCTTC. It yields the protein CASSPQPSGSSYNEQFF.

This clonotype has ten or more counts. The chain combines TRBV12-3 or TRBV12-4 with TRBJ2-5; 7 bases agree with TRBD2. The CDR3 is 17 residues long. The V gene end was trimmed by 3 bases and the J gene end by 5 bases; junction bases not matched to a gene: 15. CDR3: CASSFGLADTLGETQYF. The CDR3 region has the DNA TGTGCCAGCAGTTTTGGGCTAGCGGATACCTTGGGGGAGACCCAGTACTTC.

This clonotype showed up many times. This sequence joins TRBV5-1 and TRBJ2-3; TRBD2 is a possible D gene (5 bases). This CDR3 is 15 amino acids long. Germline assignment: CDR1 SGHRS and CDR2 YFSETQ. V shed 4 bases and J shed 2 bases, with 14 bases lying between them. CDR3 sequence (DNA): TGCGCCAGCAGCCCTCTAGGAGGCCCCACAGATACGCAGTATTTT. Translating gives CASSPLGGPTDTQYF.